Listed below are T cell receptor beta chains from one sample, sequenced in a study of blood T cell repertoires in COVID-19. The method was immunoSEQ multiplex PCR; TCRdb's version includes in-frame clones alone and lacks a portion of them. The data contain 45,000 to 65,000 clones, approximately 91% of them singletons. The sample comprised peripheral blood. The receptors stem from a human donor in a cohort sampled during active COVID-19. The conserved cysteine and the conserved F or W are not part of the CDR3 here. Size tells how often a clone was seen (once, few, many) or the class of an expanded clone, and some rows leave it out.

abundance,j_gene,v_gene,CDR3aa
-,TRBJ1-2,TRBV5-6,ASSLLGDSTWDYGYT
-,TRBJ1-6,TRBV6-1,ASSEFQETNSPLH
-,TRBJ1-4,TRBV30,AWSSGQGNAEKLF
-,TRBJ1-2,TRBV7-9,ASSLWDREANYGYT
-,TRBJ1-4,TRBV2,ASRLDRDSEKLF
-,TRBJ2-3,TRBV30,AWSVASGRRGTQY
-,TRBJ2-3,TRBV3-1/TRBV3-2,ASSQGGSAGDTQY
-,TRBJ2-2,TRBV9,ASSVELSVSAGELF
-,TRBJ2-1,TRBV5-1,ASSLAGGVLSRMEQF
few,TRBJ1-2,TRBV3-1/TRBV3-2,ASSPRDRGRGYT
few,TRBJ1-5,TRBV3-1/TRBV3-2,ASRGGQPQH
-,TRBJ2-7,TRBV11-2,ASRAGTGDYEQY
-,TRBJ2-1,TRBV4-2,ASSQVDRGSYNEQF
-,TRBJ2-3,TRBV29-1,SVEVASADTQY
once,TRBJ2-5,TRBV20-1,SARVMLGQTQY
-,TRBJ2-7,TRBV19,ASSIAIGPSYEQY
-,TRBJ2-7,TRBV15,ATSLDRGADEQY
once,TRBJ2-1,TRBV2,ASSVSEYSVADPVEF
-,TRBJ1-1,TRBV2,ATRTEGNTEAF
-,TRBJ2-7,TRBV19,ASSRTPSYEQY